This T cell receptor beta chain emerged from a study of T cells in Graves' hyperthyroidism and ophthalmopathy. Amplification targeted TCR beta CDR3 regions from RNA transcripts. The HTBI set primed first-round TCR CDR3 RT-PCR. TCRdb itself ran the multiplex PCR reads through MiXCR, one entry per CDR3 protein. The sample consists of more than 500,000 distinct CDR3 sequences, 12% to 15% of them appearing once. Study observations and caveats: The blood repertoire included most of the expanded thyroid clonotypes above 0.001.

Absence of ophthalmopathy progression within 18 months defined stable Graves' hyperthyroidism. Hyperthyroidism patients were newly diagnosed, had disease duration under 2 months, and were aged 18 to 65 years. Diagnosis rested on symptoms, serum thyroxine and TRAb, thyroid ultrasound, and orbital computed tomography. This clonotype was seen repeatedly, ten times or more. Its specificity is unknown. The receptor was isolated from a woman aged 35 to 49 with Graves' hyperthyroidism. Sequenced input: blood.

This CDR3 reads CASSSGLAGGNNEQFF. The CDR3 region has the DNA TGTGCCAGCAGTTCCGGACTAGCGGGAGGAAATAATGAGCAGTTCTTC. V gene TRBV28 combines with J gene TRBJ2-1, with TRBD2 matching 14 bases. The CDR3 runs to 16 residues. V shed 4 bases, J shed 7 bases, and the junction held 6 bases outside the gene matches. Germline CDR1 and CDR2: MDHEN and SYDVKM.